This TCR beta chain comes out of a study of PD-1 blockade in classical Hodgkin lymphoma. Here immunoSEQ multiplex PCR was the method, and the copy in TCRdb shows in-frame clones only, minus some. The sample holds approximately 90,000 clones, nearly 95% seen once. The germline V gene has CDR1 SGHRS and CDR2 YFSETQ. V shed 2 bases, J shed 6 bases, and the junction held 5 bases outside the gene matches. This CDR3 has 13 amino acids. Brentuximab vedotin exposure varied, and every patient relapsed after autologous stem cell transplantation. Here the sequenced sample was peripheral blood mononuclear cells (PBMCs), taken before the second cycle of nivolumab. This chain links TRBV5-1 with TRBJ2-7; 7 nucleotides line up with TRBD2. The clonotype originates from a human donor with classical Hodgkin lymphoma. As DNA, the CDR3 is TGCGCCAGCAGCTTTGCGGGGGATGGCGAGCAGTACTTC. It translates to CASSFAGDGEQYF.